A selection of T cell receptor beta chains follows, all from one sample in a study of blood T cell repertoires in COVID-19. Data came from immunoSEQ multiplex PCR; TCRdb stores just in-frame clones and leaves some out. Found here are tens of thousands of clones, roughly 79% of them singletons; the top ten hold 14% to 15%. Source material: peripheral blood. These receptor sequences come from a human donor in a cohort sampled during active COVID-19. The CDR3 runs from the conserved cysteine through the conserved F or W. The D gene is left open where the match is weak. The size field is filled for only some rows; it gives once, few, many or a size class.

D,V,J,size,DNA,CDR3
NA,TRBV19,TRBJ1-2,NA,TGTGCCAGTAGTATTCAGGGCGCAACGGCCATCTATGGCTACACCTTC,CASSIQGATAIYGYTF
NA,TRBV6-5,TRBJ2-1,NA,TGTGCCACCCGACCTAGGCGGTACAATGAGCAGTTCTTC,CATRPRRYNEQFF
NA,TRBV7-2,TRBJ1-2,NA,TGTGCCAGCAGCTTAGCGCGTGGACAGATGGGCTATGGCTACACCTTC,CASSLARGQMGYGYTF
TRBD2,TRBV7-2,TRBJ2-2,NA,TGTGCCAGCAGCCCTGTAGCGGGGGGGCGCACCGGGGAGCTGTTTTTT,CASSPVAGGRTGELFF
NA,TRBV5-6,TRBJ2-5,NA,TGTGCCAGCAGCTTTCGGGAGACCCAGTACTTC,CASSFRETQYF
TRBD2,TRBV7-2,TRBJ2-3,NA,TGTGCCAGCAGCTTTGGGCTAGCGGGAGCATTAGATACGCAGTATTTT,CASSFGLAGALDTQYF
NA,TRBV7-3,TRBJ2-1,few,TGTGCCAGCAGCTTAGAAACTAGCCTCCCACCCTTCTCCTACAATGAGCAGTTCTTC,CASSLETSLPPFSYNEQFF
NA,TRBV18,TRBJ2-2,NA,TGTGCCAGCTCACCTTTAACCGGGGAGCTGTTTTTT,CASSPLTGELFF
TRBD2,TRBV7-2,TRBJ2-5,NA,TGTGCCAGCAGCTTGTCAGGACTAGCGGGGGGACAAGAGACCCAGTACTTC,CASSLSGLAGGQETQYF
NA,TRBV19,TRBJ1-5,NA,TGTGCCAGTAGTATATCGTCCGGGGTCGGGCCCCAGCATTTT,CASSISSGVGPQHF
TRBD1,TRBV19,TRBJ1-1,NA,TGTGCCAGCGCAACAGGGGAGGTTGACACTGAAGCTTTCTTT,CASATGEVDTEAFF
NA,TRBV6-4,TRBJ2-3,few,TGTGCCAGCAGGGAGACTAGTAGCACAGATACGCAGTATTTT,CASRETSSTDTQYF
TRBD2,TRBV3-1/TRBV3-2,TRBJ2-3,NA,TGTGCCAGCAGCTATTGGACTAGCGGGGGGTCGGATACGCAGTATTTT,CASSYWTSGGSDTQYF
NA,TRBV27,TRBJ2-7,NA,TGTGCCAGCAGTTTGGACCGGGATACTCTGACACGAAAACCCTACGAGCAGTACTTC,CASSLDRDTLTRKPYEQYF
TRBD2,TRBV4-1,TRBJ2-2,NA,TGCGCCAGCAGCTTCCCGGGAGGGAGGTCCGGGGAGCTGTTTTTT,CASSFPGGRSGELFF
NA,TRBV5-4,TRBJ2-2,few,TGTGCCAGCAGCCTGGACAGATCCACCGGGGAGCTGTTTTTT,CASSLDRSTGELFF
TRBD2,TRBV29-1,TRBJ2-3,many,TGCAGCGTTACTAGCGGGTCCCGCACAGATACGCAGTATTTT,CSVTSGSRTDTQYF
NA,TRBV6-1,TRBJ1-5,NA,TGTGCCAGCAGTGAAGACAGGTCCTCAAGTGCCCAGCATTTT,CASSEDRSSSAQHF
TRBD2,TRBV6-6,TRBJ2-1,NA,TGTGCCAGCATCCACGGGGCTAGCGGAACCAATGAGCAGTTCTTC,CASIHGASGTNEQFF
TRBD1,TRBV6-1,TRBJ2-1,NA,TGTGCCAGCAGTGAACCCCCCGGGACAGCCTACAATGAGCAGTTCTTC,CASSEPPGTAYNEQFF
TRBD2,TRBV9,TRBJ2-1,few,TGTGCCAGCAGCGACCGAACTAGCGGGGTTGGCAATGAGCAGTTCTTC,CASSDRTSGVGNEQFF
NA,TRBV18,TRBJ2-1,NA,TGTGCCAGCTCACAACCGGGAGAGTACAATGAGCAGTTCTTC,CASSQPGEYNEQFF
TRBD1,TRBV9,TRBJ1-3,NA,TGTGCCAGCAGCCACAGGGGTGAAAACACCATATATTTT,CASSHRGENTIYF
TRBD1,TRBV7-2,TRBJ1-1,once,TGTGCCAGCAGCCACCGGACAGGGAAGGGCCCTGAAGCTTTCTTT,CASSHRTGKGPEAFF
TRBD1,TRBV6-5,TRBJ1-3,NA,TGTGCCAGCAGTTTCACAGGGGTCTCTGGAAACACCATATATTTT,CASSFTGVSGNTIYF
TRBD2,TRBV30,TRBJ2-3,once,TGTGCCTGGAGAGGCGGGGGGGCGCATACGCAGTATTTT,CAWRGGGAHTQYF
NA,TRBV6-5,TRBJ2-7,few,TGTGCCAGCAGCACCACTGCAGGGGCCTTATACGAGCAGTACTTC,CASSTTAGALYEQYF
NA,TRBV9,TRBJ1-3,once,TGTGCCAGCAGCGTAGTAGAGGGAAACACCATATATTTT,CASSVVEGNTIYF
TRBD1,TRBV25-1,TRBJ2-7,NA,TGTGCCAGCAGTGACTGGACAGGGTCTGACTCCTACGAGCAGTACTTC,CASSDWTGSDSYEQYF
NA,TRBV4-1,TRBJ1-1,NA,TGCGCCAGCAGCCAAGCACAGCTGAACACTGAAGCTTTCTTT,CASSQAQLNTEAFF
TRBD1,TRBV6-5,TRBJ2-3,large,TGTGCCAGCCGGCGGGACAGGGTAACAGATACGCAGTATTTT,CASRRDRVTDTQYF
NA,TRBV4-1,TRBJ2-1,NA,TGCGCCAGCAGCCCAAAAACAGGAGTTAACAATGAGCAGTTCTTC,CASSPKTGVNNEQFF
NA,TRBV5-1,TRBJ1-2,few,TGCGCCAGCAGCTTGCCGGGTATAAGCTATGGCTACACCTTC,CASSLPGISYGYTF
TRBD1,TRBV28,TRBJ1-6,once,TGTGCCAGCAGTACCCCCGGGACAGGGCGATCACCCCTCCACTTT,CASSTPGTGRSPLHF
TRBD1,TRBV19,TRBJ1-5,NA,TGTGCCAGTAGTATTGACAGGGGAAGTAGTCAGCCCCAGCATTTT,CASSIDRGSSQPQHF
NA,TRBV5-4,TRBJ1-2,NA,TGTGCCAGCAGCTTGGTTTCCGGGAGCTATGGCTACACCTTC,CASSLVSGSYGYTF
NA,TRBV11-2,TRBJ2-7,NA,TGTGCCAGCAGCTTAGTTCGCGAGCAGTACTTC,CASSLVREQYF
NA,TRBV9,TRBJ1-4,NA,TGTGCCAGCAGCGTTGGCGGGGGGGTCGACTATATCGAAAAACTGTTTTTT,CASSVGGGVDYIEKLFF
TRBD2,TRBV5-1,TRBJ2-7,NA,TGCGCCAGCAGCTCACTAGCGGGAGGGCCCTACGAGCAGTACTTC,CASSSLAGGPYEQYF
TRBD1,TRBV5-1,TRBJ1-3,NA,TGCGCCAGCAGCGGGGGACAGGGGGTCTCCTCTGGAAACACCATATATTTT,CASSGGQGVSSGNTIYF
TRBD2,TRBV2,TRBJ2-5,NA,TGTGCCAGCAGTGAATTGGGGACTAGCCTAGAGACCCAGTACTTC,CASSELGTSLETQYF
NA,TRBV6-5,TRBJ1-1,NA,TGTGCCAGCATCAGGGCTGGGGGGGGCACTGAAGCTTTCTTT,CASIRAGGGTEAFF
TRBD1,TRBV10-3,TRBJ2-5,NA,TGTGCCATCAGGCCGACAGGGGAGGAAGAGACCCAGTACTTC,CAIRPTGEEETQYF
NA,TRBV27,TRBJ2-3,NA,TGTGCCAGCAGTTTGAGTGAAGCAGATACGCAGTATTTT,CASSLSEADTQYF
TRBD2,TRBV7-2,TRBJ2-3,NA,TGTGCCAGCGCTCGCAGAGGAATGAGCGGGATGTCAGTAGATACGCAGTATTTT,CASARRGMSGMSVDTQYF
NA,TRBV19,TRBJ1-1,few,TGTGCCAGTAGTATCAGGGCTCGAGACACTGAAGCTTTCTTT,CASSIRARDTEAFF
TRBD2,TRBV6-2/TRBV6-3,TRBJ2-1,NA,TGTGCCAGCAGCCGAACCCGAACGGGACTAGTCCCCAATGAGCAGTTCTTC,CASSRTRTGLVPNEQFF
NA,TRBV2,TRBJ1-5,NA,TGTGCCAGCAGTGAAGCGCTGGGGGAGGGGCAGCCCCAGCATTTT,CASSEALGEGQPQHF
TRBD1,TRBV30,TRBJ2-7,NA,TGTGCCTGGGACAGGGGGCCGTACGAGCAGTACTTC,CAWDRGPYEQYF
NA,TRBV11-1,TRBJ1-2,NA,TGTGCCAGCAGCTCGCGGGAGGGGTACTATGGCTACACCTTC,CASSSREGYYGYTF
NA,TRBV19,TRBJ1-5,few,TGTGCCAGTAGATTCGAGGACAGATATAGCAATCAGCCCCAGCATTTT,CASRFEDRYSNQPQHF